The 12 T cell receptor beta chains listed next were all sequenced from one sample in a study of regulatory T cells in long-lasting Graves disease. Sequencing libraries for TCR beta were prepared with iRepertoire HTBI primers and Arm-PCR of CDR3 regions. Using its own MiXCR run on the multiplex PCR reads, TCRdb lists one record per CDR3 protein. The sample yields 500,000 to 800,000 distinct CDR3 sequences, 30% seen once. Time point of the sample: persistent/refractory GD, antithyroid drugs over 5 years with positive TRAb. PBMC RNA was the source of the TCR library. The sample here was peripheral blood mononuclear cells (PBMCs), taken when the disease was refractory, from a patient treated with antithyroid drugs. These receptors were collected from a female donor with Graves disease.

This clonotype was observed a handful of times. The CDR3, as DNA: TGCAGCGTTGTGAGGGTGCCTGAAGCTTTCTTT. This encodes CSVVRVPEAFF. The chain recombines TRBV29-1 with TRBJ1-1; D remains ambiguous. The germline gives CDR1 SQVTM, CDR2 ANQGSEA. V gave up 4 bases and J gave up 6 bases, with 9 bases separating them. The CDR3 is 11 residues long. The whole variable domain, filled in from reference TRBV29-1 and TRBJ1-1, reads SAVISQKPSRDICQRGTSLTIQCQVDSQVTMMFWYRQQPGQSLTLIATANQGSEATYESGFVIDKFPISRPNLTFSTLTVSNMSPEDSSIYLCSVVRVPEAFFGQGTRLTVV.

Concerning this clonotype itself: The final CDR3 position lacks the conserved phenylalanine or tryptophan, pointing to a likely read error. This chain links TRBV30 with TRBJ1-1, with D uncertain. The CDR3 is 14 amino acids. CDR1 and CDR2 from the germline V gene are GTSNPN and SVGIG (reference sequence). Trimming cost V 2 bases and J 4 bases, with 14 bases left between them. The CDR3: CAWSYDRRGTEAFL. CDR3 in DNA: TGTGCCTGGAGTTACGACCGCCGAGGCACTGAAGCTTTCCTT.

This clonotype has a handful of counts. The V and J genes are TRBV10-3 and TRBJ1-2, with D hard to call. CDR3 size: 15 residues. Per germline, CDR1 ENHRY and CDR2 SYGVKD. The V and J ends lost 3 bases and 3 bases respectively, with 14 bases between them. CDR3 bases: TGTGCCATCAGTGACCGCCCGGCAGGAGACTATGGCTACACCTTC. The encoded protein is CAISDRPAGDYGYTF.

This chain uses TRBV7-6 with TRBJ1-4; D not certain. The CDR3 length is 12 residues. The germline V and J ends were trimmed by 3 bases and 8 bases, with 7 bases remaining between them. Germline V lookup: CDR1 SGHVS, CDR2 FNYEAQ. CDR3 loop: CASSFSHEKLFF. In DNA form, the CDR3 reads TGTGCCAGCAGCTTTTCCCACGAAAAACTGTTTTTT.

In its sample, this clonotype was seen many times. The chain couples TRBV6-1 to TRBJ1-2; a weak D match, TRBD1 (5 bases). The germline CDR1 and CDR2 sequences are MNHNS and SASEGT. The CDR3 has 15 residues. V lost 3 bases and J lost 4, with 15 bases in between. The CDR3 sequence is CASSDTTDIRYGYTF. The CDR3 nucleotides read TGTGCCAGCAGTGATACGACAGATATCCGCTATGGCTACACCTTC.

This clonotype was found a few times. CDR3 sequence reads: CASSFYLPGQGVEEKLFF. The CDR3 coding sequence is TGTGCCAGCAGTTTTTACCTCCCGGGACAGGGGGTTGAGGAAAAACTGTTTTTT. V is TRBV28 and J is TRBJ1-4; 11 nucleotides line up with TRBD1. The CDR3 totals 18 residues. V lost 3 bases to trimming and J lost 8 bases; unmatched junction nucleotides: 14. Germline V gene lookup returns CDR1 MDHEN and CDR2 SYDVKM.

This chain connects TRBV7-9 to TRBJ1-1, with D perhaps matching TRBD1 (5 bases). V was trimmed by 2 bases and J by 4 bases, leaving 11 bases between them. The CDR3 covers 14 residues. The germline V gene encodes CDR1 SEHNR and CDR2 FQNEAQ (reference sequence). CDR3 loop: CASSLWEGPTEAFF. The CDR3 bases are TGTGCCAGCAGCTTATGGGAGGGGCCCACTGAAGCTTTCTTT. The full variable domain, in which reference TRBV7-9 and TRBJ1-1 provide the parts outside the CDR3, is DTGVSQNPRHKITKRGQNVTFRCDPISEHNRLYWYRQTLGQGPEFLTYFQNEAQLEKSRLLSDRFSAERPKGSFSTLEIQRTEQGDSAMYLCASSLWEGPTEAFFGQGTRLTVV.

This clonotype was detected ten times or more. The chain has TRBV12-3 or TRBV12-4 and TRBJ1-5; D is possibly TRBD1 (6 bases). CDR3 length: 14 residues. Deletions cut 5 bases from V and 7 bases from J, with 15 bases between. In DNA, the CDR3 is TGTGCCAGCAGTCCCACAGGGCGTCAACAGCCCCAGCATTTT. Its protein is CASSPTGRQQPQHF.

The chain employs TRBV12-3 or TRBV12-4 and TRBJ2-2, with 11 positions matching TRBD2. V gave up 6 bases and J gave up 5 bases; unmatched junction bases: 11. CDR3 length equals 17 residues. The CDR3 DNA is TGTGCCAGCAGCCCGGGACTAGCGGCCCCATTTACCGGGGAGCTGTTTTTT. As protein: CASSPGLAAPFTGELFF.

This clonotype appeared a few times. V gene TRBV27 combines with J gene TRBJ2-4, with D tentatively TRBD2 (6 bases). Germline CDR1 is MNHEY and CDR2 is SMNVEV (reference sequence). The CDR3 is made up of 11 amino acids. V was pared by 8 bases and J by 8 bases, with 10 bases between. CDR3 nucleotide sequence: TGTGCCAGCGGAGGGCCCCACATTCAGTACTTC. This gives the protein CASGGPHIQYF.

The table lists this clonotype with many counts. The gene calls are TRBV2 and TRBJ1-4, with no clear D. Germline CDR1 SNHLY, CDR2 FYNNEI. V was cut by 5 bases and J by 10 bases, with 17 bases left in between. The CDR3 covers 14 residues. In DNA, the CDR3 is TGTGCCAGCAGTCCCAATGGCCCTCGGCGAAAACTGTTTTTT. Residues: CASSPNGPRRKLFF.

This clonotype was recorded a few times. The chain links TRBV24-1 to TRBJ1-1; perhaps TRBD1 as D (6 bases). This CDR3 spans 12 amino acids. V lost 3 bases, J lost 8 bases, and 9 bases lay in between. Germline CDR1 KGHDR, CDR2 SFDVKD. Written as DNA, the CDR3 is TGTGCCACCAGTGATGAAGGGGGAGAAGCTTTCTTT. It encodes CATSDEGGEAFF.